The rows below give T cell receptor beta chains drawn from one sample of a study of OX40 agonist ivuxolimab in advanced cancers. The table came from immunoSEQ multiplex PCR; TCRdb's copy has only in-frame clones and leaves some out. The data show 18,000 or so clones, 85% to 90% seen once. Sequenced here: CD4+ or CD8+ T cells sorted from blood, sampled in a trial of the OX40 agonist ivuxolimab. All receptors come from an adult with an advanced solid tumor such as melanoma, head and neck, liver or kidney cancer. The CDR3 runs from the conserved cysteine through the conserved F or W. The order of the fields is V gene, clone size, CDR3 length, D gene, J gene, CDR3 DNA, CDR3 protein. A D gene is named only where the DNA matches it firmly. Clone size appears in some rows only: once, few, many, or a class for an expanded clone.

V gene: TRBV28; clone size: NA; CDR3 length: 14; D gene: NA; J gene: TRBJ2-1; CDR3 DNA: TGTGCCAGCTCAAACAGACTCACGAGGAATGAGCAGTTCTTC; CDR3 protein: CASSNRLTRNEQFF
V gene: TRBV7-9; clone size: NA; CDR3 length: 13; D gene: NA; J gene: TRBJ2-1; CDR3 DNA: TGTGCCAGCAGCTTTCGAACAGACAATGAGCAGTTCTTC; CDR3 protein: CASSFRTDNEQFF
V gene: TRBV5-6; clone size: few; CDR3 length: 14; D gene: NA; J gene: TRBJ2-1; CDR3 DNA: TGTGCCAGCAGCTTGGCGGGTTTTTCGAATGAGCAGTTCTTC; CDR3 protein: CASSLAGFSNEQFF
V gene: TRBV27; clone size: NA; CDR3 length: 15; D gene: NA; J gene: TRBJ1-1; CDR3 DNA: TGTGCCAGCAGTCTCAATTGGGGGGTGAACACTGAAGCTTTCTTT; CDR3 protein: CASSLNWGVNTEAFF
V gene: TRBV11-2; clone size: NA; CDR3 length: 16; D gene: TRBD2; J gene: TRBJ2-1; CDR3 DNA: TGTGCCAGCAGCTTAGTAGCGGGGAGCTCCTACAATGAGCAGTTCTTC; CDR3 protein: CASSLVAGSSYNEQFF
V gene: TRBV30; clone size: NA; CDR3 length: 15; D gene: TRBD2; J gene: TRBJ2-2; CDR3 DNA: TGTGCCTGTCCCGCGGTTCTAGCGGGAGCGGGGGAGCTGTTTTTT; CDR3 protein: CACPAVLAGAGELFF
V gene: TRBV6-5; clone size: NA; CDR3 length: 14; D gene: NA; J gene: TRBJ1-2; CDR3 DNA: TGTGCCAGCAGTTACTCGGGGACGGGCCATGGCTACACCTTC; CDR3 protein: CASSYSGTGHGYTF
V gene: TRBV30; clone size: NA; CDR3 length: 15; D gene: TRBD2; J gene: TRBJ2-1; CDR3 DNA: TGTGCCTGGAGTGGCGGACTAGGAGCCTACAATGAGCAGTTCTTC; CDR3 protein: CAWSGGLGAYNEQFF
V gene: TRBV27; clone size: NA; CDR3 length: 13; D gene: NA; J gene: TRBJ2-7; CDR3 DNA: TGTGCCAGCAGTTTATGGCCTAGCTACGAGCAGTACTTC; CDR3 protein: CASSLWPSYEQYF
V gene: TRBV19; clone size: NA; CDR3 length: 15; D gene: TRBD1; J gene: TRBJ2-3; CDR3 DNA: TGTGCCAGTAGTATTTCCGGGACAGGCACAGATACGCAGTATTTT; CDR3 protein: CASSISGTGTDTQYF
V gene: TRBV5-8; clone size: NA; CDR3 length: 15; D gene: NA; J gene: TRBJ1-2; CDR3 DNA: TGTGCCAGCAGCTTCTTTACCGGACAGCAGTATGGCTACACCTTC; CDR3 protein: CASSFFTGQQYGYTF
V gene: TRBV6-5; clone size: NA; CDR3 length: 14; D gene: NA; J gene: TRBJ2-1; CDR3 DNA: TGTGCCAGCACCAAGGGACGACCCGGGGATGAGCAGTTCTTC; CDR3 protein: CASTKGRPGDEQFF
V gene: TRBV27; clone size: NA; CDR3 length: 16; D gene: TRBD1; J gene: TRBJ1-1; CDR3 DNA: TGTGCCAGCAGTTTAGGAGGGGGCGCTGGTAAAGCTGAAGCTTTCTTT; CDR3 protein: CASSLGGGAGKAEAFF
V gene: TRBV7-9; clone size: NA; CDR3 length: 14; D gene: NA; J gene: TRBJ2-1; CDR3 DNA: TGTGCCAGCAGCTCCCCTGACTACCAAGGTGAGCAGTTCTTC; CDR3 protein: CASSSPDYQGEQFF
V gene: TRBV6-5; clone size: NA; CDR3 length: 13; D gene: NA; J gene: TRBJ2-7; CDR3 DNA: TGTGCCAGCAGCAACGGCGGGGACTACGAGCAGTACTTC; CDR3 protein: CASSNGGDYEQYF
V gene: TRBV28; clone size: NA; CDR3 length: 16; D gene: NA; J gene: TRBJ2-4; CDR3 DNA: TGTGCCAGCAGTCCTCAGGGTGCTATAGCCAAAAACATTCAGTACTTC; CDR3 protein: CASSPQGAIAKNIQYF
V gene: TRBV18; clone size: NA; CDR3 length: 16; D gene: TRBD1; J gene: TRBJ2-3; CDR3 DNA: TGTGCCAGCTCACCCCCGGACAGGGTGTTTACAGATACGCAGTATTTT; CDR3 protein: CASSPPDRVFTDTQYF
V gene: TRBV28; clone size: few; CDR3 length: 18; D gene: NA; J gene: TRBJ2-7; CDR3 DNA: TGTGCCAGCAGAGAACCGACACGTAGTAGGCCTACCCCCTACGAGCAGTACTTC; CDR3 protein: CASREPTRSRPTPYEQYF
V gene: TRBV4-3; clone size: NA; CDR3 length: 14; D gene: NA; J gene: TRBJ2-7; CDR3 DNA: TGCGCCAGCAGCCAAGGGCTAGCTTCCTACGAGCAGTACTTC; CDR3 protein: CASSQGLASYEQYF
V gene: TRBV7-8; clone size: NA; CDR3 length: 13; D gene: TRBD2; J gene: TRBJ2-5; CDR3 DNA: TGTGCCAGCAAGGTAGCGGGAGTAGAGACCCAGTACTTC; CDR3 protein: CASKVAGVETQYF
V gene: TRBV6-4; clone size: NA; CDR3 length: 15; D gene: TRBD1; J gene: TRBJ2-1; CDR3 DNA: TGTGCCAGCAGCGCTACAGGGGGCGCGGTCGATGAGCAGTTCTTC; CDR3 protein: CASSATGGAVDEQFF
V gene: TRBV2; clone size: NA; CDR3 length: 11; D gene: NA; J gene: TRBJ2-7; CDR3 DNA: TGTGCCAGCCACCCCGGCAACGAGCAGTACTTC; CDR3 protein: CASHPGNEQYF
V gene: TRBV4-2; clone size: NA; CDR3 length: 12; D gene: NA; J gene: TRBJ2-7; CDR3 DNA: TGTGCCAGCACCTCGGCAAACTACGAGCAGTACTTC; CDR3 protein: CASTSANYEQYF
V gene: TRBV10-3; clone size: NA; CDR3 length: 16; D gene: TRBD2; J gene: TRBJ2-7; CDR3 DNA: TGTGCCATCAGTGAGTCGCGACTAGCGGGAGTAGTCGAGCAGTACTTC; CDR3 protein: CAISESRLAGVVEQYF
V gene: TRBV7-8; clone size: NA; CDR3 length: 15; D gene: NA; J gene: TRBJ2-3; CDR3 DNA: TGTGCCAGCAGCCCCACAGGTCTCAACACAGATACGCAGTATTTT; CDR3 protein: CASSPTGLNTDTQYF
V gene: TRBV9; clone size: NA; CDR3 length: 16; D gene: TRBD2; J gene: TRBJ2-2; CDR3 DNA: TGTGCCAGCAGCGTATTAGCGGGAGGATCCACCGGGGAGCTGTTTTTT; CDR3 protein: CASSVLAGGSTGELFF
V gene: TRBV5-5; clone size: NA; CDR3 length: 18; D gene: TRBD1; J gene: TRBJ1-5; CDR3 DNA: TGTGCCAGCAGCCCGGGGGGGGGCGGGACAGGCCGGAATCAGCCCCAGCATTTT; CDR3 protein: CASSPGGGGTGRNQPQHF
V gene: TRBV7-9; clone size: NA; CDR3 length: 13; D gene: NA; J gene: TRBJ1-1; CDR3 DNA: TGTGCCAGCCCGGGGCTCATGAACACTGAAGCTTTCTTT; CDR3 protein: CASPGLMNTEAFF
V gene: TRBV27; clone size: NA; CDR3 length: 13; D gene: NA; J gene: TRBJ2-3; CDR3 DNA: TGTGCCAGCAGTAAATTCCTCACAGATACGCAGTATTTT; CDR3 protein: CASSKFLTDTQYF
V gene: TRBV28; clone size: NA; CDR3 length: 15; D gene: NA; J gene: TRBJ2-2; CDR3 DNA: TGTGCCAGCAGTACGGACGGGGCGAACACCGGGGAGCTGTTTTTT; CDR3 protein: CASSTDGANTGELFF
V gene: TRBV25-1; clone size: NA; CDR3 length: 13; D gene: NA; J gene: TRBJ1-2; CDR3 DNA: TGTGCCAGCAGTGATTATGGTGCAACTGGCTACACCTTC; CDR3 protein: CASSDYGATGYTF
V gene: TRBV29-1; clone size: NA; CDR3 length: 14; D gene: TRBD1; J gene: TRBJ2-2; CDR3 DNA: TGCAGCGTGCAGGGGGCTGGGAACACCGGGGAGCTGTTTTTT; CDR3 protein: CSVQGAGNTGELFF
V gene: TRBV30; clone size: NA; CDR3 length: 13; D gene: NA; J gene: TRBJ1-1; CDR3 DNA: TGTGCCTGGAGTCCCCTAGGTAGTGCTGAAGCTTTCTTT; CDR3 protein: CAWSPLGSAEAFF
V gene: TRBV11-2; clone size: NA; CDR3 length: 14; D gene: TRBD2; J gene: TRBJ2-5; CDR3 DNA: TGTGCCAGCAGCTTACTGGGGAGGGTAGAGACCCAGTACTTC; CDR3 protein: CASSLLGRVETQYF
V gene: TRBV4-2; clone size: NA; CDR3 length: 15; D gene: TRBD1; J gene: TRBJ1-2; CDR3 DNA: TGTGCCAGCAGCTTGACAGGGTTTGCTAACTATGGCTACACCTTC; CDR3 protein: CASSLTGFANYGYTF
V gene: TRBV27; clone size: once; CDR3 length: 13; D gene: NA; J gene: TRBJ2-2; CDR3 DNA: TGTGCCAGCAGTTTCGGGGAAACCGGGGAGCTGTTTTTT; CDR3 protein: CASSFGETGELFF
V gene: TRBV5-1; clone size: NA; CDR3 length: 12; D gene: NA; J gene: TRBJ2-1; CDR3 DNA: TGCGCCAGCAGCTTGGAGGGGCATGAGCAGTTCTTC; CDR3 protein: CASSLEGHEQFF
V gene: TRBV7-9; clone size: NA; CDR3 length: 16; D gene: NA; J gene: TRBJ2-3; CDR3 DNA: TGTGCCAGCAGCTTAGCGATAGGACGTAGCGCGGATACGCAGTATTTT; CDR3 protein: CASSLAIGRSADTQYF
V gene: TRBV11-3; clone size: once; CDR3 length: 15; D gene: TRBD1; J gene: TRBJ2-1; CDR3 DNA: TGTGCCAGCAGCTTACAGGGGGCTGGCTACAATGAGCAGTTCTTC; CDR3 protein: CASSLQGAGYNEQFF
V gene: TRBV4-1; clone size: NA; CDR3 length: 11; D gene: NA; J gene: TRBJ1-2; CDR3 DNA: TGCGCCAGCAGCCAAGGGGGTGGCTACACCTTC; CDR3 protein: CASSQGGGYTF
V gene: TRBV2; clone size: once; CDR3 length: 15; D gene: TRBD1; J gene: TRBJ2-3; CDR3 DNA: TGTGCCAGCAGCGCGGGGCAGGGGGCGGGAGATACGCAGTATTTT; CDR3 protein: CASSAGQGAGDTQYF